This record looks at one T cell receptor beta chain sequence and its context. The clone's antigen remains unknown. Base qualities are missing; no much larger clone stands one base away. Genomic DNA was extracted from sorted cells for sequencing of the TCRbeta CDR3 region. TCRbeta CDR3 regions were sequenced using the immunoSEQ Assay. As stored in TCRdb, this immuneACCESS dataset retains in-frame rearrangements with V and J assigned. A fraction of the clones does not appear; measured against another copy, unresolved V genes explain less than half of the discrepancy, and the remainder lacks a known reason. This sample gives about 10,000 clones in total; about 63% of them show up just once. The ten largest make up more than 45% of the sample. This entry belongs to a study of OX40 agonist ivuxolimab in advanced cancers. Concerning the study at large: The costimulatory receptor OX40 (CD134) was targeted by ivuxolimab, a fully human IgG2 agonistic monoclonal antibody. Intravenous ivuxolimab was administered to patients every 2 weeks at six dose levels: 0.01, 0.1, 0.3, 1.5, 3 and 10 mg/kg. Of the approximately 54 dose-escalation patients, hepatocellular carcinoma was present in approximately 20, melanoma in approximately 15, renal cell carcinoma in 9 and head and neck cancer in 9. A male proportion of 82.7% and a mean age of roughly 58 years, ranging from about 23 to 90, were recorded for the dose-escalation cohort. Patients were allowed to have had prior anti-PD-1, anti-PD-L1 or anti-CTLA-4 therapy, and around two fifths of the dose-escalation patients had been treated with checkpoint inhibitors. Partial responses occurred in three dose-escalation patients: two with cutaneous melanoma and one with hepatocellular carcinoma. Peripheral TCRbeta sequencing aimed to test whether ivuxolimab altered TCR sequence diversity and caused clonal T-cell expansion. The paper covers the monotherapy dose-escalation part of the phase I ivuxolimab trial, which included N of about 50 patients.

Patients with autoimmune disease history or receiving systemic immunosuppression were excluded from the trial. Peripheral blood for TCR sequencing was collected from all dose cohorts at baseline, on cycle 4 day 1, and on cycle 7 day 1. Samples came from an open-label, multicenter, first-in-human phase I dose-escalation trial of ivuxolimab. Adults with locally advanced or metastatic melanoma, renal cell, hepatocellular, or head and neck squamous cell carcinoma were enrolled in the trial. CD4+ and CD8+ T cells were sorted separately from peripheral blood before TCR sequencing. Overall results and qualifications from the work: After ivuxolimab, expanded clones were on average more numerous among CD8+ T cells than among CD4+ T cells. Low levels of normalized T-cell clonal expansion were also seen in some patients who did not respond. Partial responders in the 0.1-3.0 mg/kg groups had among the lowest normalized peripheral clonal expansion, especially among CD8+ T cells. The antigen specificity of the clonally expanded peripheral T cells was not determined. At doses of 0.1 to 3.0 mg/kg, clonal expansion of both CD4+ and CD8+ T cells in blood was seen between baseline and week 6.

Sequenced here: CD4+ or CD8+ T cells sorted from blood, sampled in a trial of the OX40 agonist ivuxolimab. This receptor was identified in an adult with an advanced solid tumor such as melanoma, head and neck, liver or kidney cancer.

The CDR3 amino acid sequence is: CAWSVPGVLEAFF. The DNA is as follows: TGTGCCTGGAGTGTACCAGGGGTTCTTGAAGCTTTCTTT. Recombination linked TRBV30 to TRBJ1-1; the D segment could be TRBD1, given 6 matching bases. From cysteine to phenylalanine, the CDR3 is 13 amino acids long. Only the CDR3 region is kept as DNA, spanning 39 bases read in frame from base 1. V loses 0 bases, J loses 7 bases, and the germline ends lie 12 bases apart. The germline V gene (reference sequence) gives CDR1 as GTSNPN and CDR2 as SVGIG.